Listed here are 23 T cell receptor beta chains from one sample, sequenced in a study of shared clonotypes between healthy human individuals. Sequencing used immunoSEQ multiplex PCR; TCRdb keeps in-frame clones, though not all of them. Among nearly 2 million clones listed, around 96% were seen once. Naive CD8 cells lacked CD45RO, underwent positive selection for CCR7 and left out terminally differentiated effector memory CD45RA+ cells. The sample comprised naive CD8+ T cells sorted from blood. The receptors derive from a young man in good health.

The rearrangement joins TRBV5-8 to TRBJ1-2, with D tentatively TRBD1 (5 bases). CDR1 is SGHTS, CDR2 YDEGEE, per germline. V shed 1 base and J shed 3 bases, with 7 bases lying between them. The CDR3 is 13 amino acids. CDR3 region: CASSLQGDYGYTF. CDR3 nucleotide sequence: TGTGCCAGCAGCTTGCAGGGAGACTATGGCTACACCTTC. Together with reference TRBV5-8 and TRBJ1-2, the CDR3 gives the full variable domain: EAGVTQSPTHLIKTRGQQATLRCSPISGHTSVYWYQQALGLGLQFLLWYDEGEERNRGNFPPRFSGRQFPNYSSELNVNALELEDSALYLCASSLQGDYGYTFGSGTRLTVV.

The CDR3 here is CASSGDQGYGDTEAFF. The CDR3 DNA sequence: TGTGCCAGCAGCGGAGACCAGGGGTATGGGGACACTGAAGCTTTCTTT. The gene calls are TRBV7-8 and TRBJ1-1; TRBD1 might be the D (6 bases). The V and J ends lost 5 bases and 3 bases respectively, with 19 bases between them. CDR3 length: 16 residues. CDR1 SGHVS and CDR2 FQNEAQ come from the germline V gene.

The chain uses TRBV4-3 and TRBJ2-6; D is unclear. V was pared by 4 bases and J by 0 bases, with 7 bases between. The CDR3 runs to 15 residues. CDR1 is LGHNA and CDR2 is YSLEER in the germline V gene. The CDR3: CASSPLSSGANVLTF. The CDR3 DNA follows: TGCGCCAGCAGCCCCCTGTCCTCTGGGGCCAACGTCCTGACTTTC.

The rearrangement joins TRBV30 to TRBJ1-5; D unresolved. The CDR3 contains 14 residues. Per germline, CDR1 GTSNPN and CDR2 SVGIG (reference sequence). Trimming stripped 0 bases from V and 3 bases from J, with 9 bases between. The CDR3 DNA follows: TGTGCCTGGAGTGTCTCGGGTGCCAATCAGCCCCAGCATTTT. It is translated as CAWSVSGANQPQHF.

To note about this clone: The sample has other DNA sequences that encode this CDR3 too. The V call is TRBV4-1, the J call TRBJ2-3, with D tentatively TRBD2 (5 bases). CDR3 length: 14 residues. Germline V gives CDR1 MGHRA, CDR2 YSYEKL. V lost 4 bases and J 0 bases, leaving 8 bases between the germline ends. The chain's CDR3 is CASSPGGSTDTQYF. CDR3 DNA: TGCGCCAGCAGCCCCGGAGGAAGCACAGATACGCAGTATTTT.

The rearrangement joins TRBV6-6 to TRBJ2-3; the D is unclear. Trimming shortened V by 6 bases and J by 2 bases, and 9 bases separated the two germline ends. Germline loops: CDR1 MNHNY, CDR2 SVGAGI (reference sequence). This CDR3 has 13 amino acids. The CDR3 sequence: CASRRVSTDTQYF. DNA for the CDR3: TGTGCCAGCAGGCGAGTTTCCACAGATACGCAGTATTTT.

The rearrangement joins TRBV4-1 to TRBJ1-2; the match to TRBD1 covers 7 bases. The V gene's germline CDR1 is MGHRA and CDR2 YSYEKL. The CDR3 covers 15 residues. Trimming cost V 2 bases and J 4 bases; bases outside gene matches: 7. The CDR3 nucleotides are TGCGCCAGCAGCCAAACCTTGACAGGGATCTATGGCTACACCTTC. Residues: CASSQTLTGIYGYTF.

The chain recombines TRBV5-1 with TRBJ2-2; D ambiguous. V lost 0 bases to trimming and J lost 4 bases, with 10 bases between them. The CDR3 totals 15 residues. Germline CDR1 reads SGHRS; CDR2 reads YFSETQ. The CDR3 loop is CASSLGDWGTGELFF. The CDR3 region has the DNA TGCGCCAGCAGCTTGGGAGATTGGGGCACCGGGGAGCTGTTTTTT.

This chain connects TRBV5-6 to TRBJ2-7, with 9 bases lining up with TRBD1. This CDR3 comprises 15 residues. Germline trimming cut 4 bases from V and 4 bases from J; bases unmatched to any gene: 9. The V gene's germline CDR1 is SGHDT and CDR2 YYEEEE. CDR3 amino acids: CASSREGQGPYEQYF. DNA for the CDR3: TGTGCCAGCAGCCGTGAGGGACAGGGCCCTTACGAGCAGTACTTC.

About this clone: The same CDR3 also results from other DNA sequences found in this sample. This chain joins TRBV5-4 and TRBJ2-7; 11 bases map to TRBD2. Germline CDR1 and CDR2: SGHNT and YYREEE (reference sequence). This CDR3 contains 13 residues. The V and J ends lost 4 bases and 5 bases, in that order; junction bases with no gene match: 2. The CDR3 here is CASSPGLADEQYF. CDR3 DNA sequence: TGTGCCAGCAGCCCGGGACTAGCGGACGAGCAGTACTTC.

This clone was detected once. V gene TRBV5-6 combines with J gene TRBJ2-7; D tentatively fits TRBD1 or TRBD2 (5 bases each). This CDR3 region has 16 residues. Trimming left V 0 bases short and J 3 bases short, with 16 bases between. CDR1 SGHDT and CDR2 YYEEEE come from the germline V gene. The DNA of the CDR3 is TGTGCCAGCAGCTTGGTTCATCGGGACCCACACTACGAGCAGTACTTC. Translated, it gives CASSLVHRDPHYEQYF.

This sequence joins TRBV11-3 and TRBJ2-1, with TRBD2 as a possible D gene (5 bases). The CDR3 covers 17 residues. Trimming removed 5 bases at V and 0 bases at J, with 17 bases between. The germline V gene encodes CDR1 SGHNT and CDR2 YENEEA. The CDR3 DNA sequence: TGTGCCAGCAGCGGGCAGGACTCCTTAAACTCCTACAATGAGCAGTTCTTC. It codes for CASSGQDSLNSYNEQFF.

This chain links TRBV7-9 with TRBJ2-3, with D maybe TRBD2 (6 bases). V shed 1 base and J shed 2 bases, with 22 bases lying between them. Germline-derived CDR1 and CDR2 are SEHNR and FQNEAQ (reference sequence). The CDR3 totals 19 residues. The CDR3 coding sequence is TGTGCCAGCAGCTTAGGGGTGGGCGGACTACCGTACCACACAGATACGCAGTATTTT. Residues: CASSLGVGGLPYHTDTQYF.

The chain joins TRBV5-1 to TRBJ2-7, with TRBD1 identical over 9 bases. This CDR3 contains 15 residues. Germline V gene sequence: CDR1 SGHRS, CDR2 YFSETQ. V gave up 4 bases and J gave up 2 bases; unmatched junction bases: 7. The CDR3: CASSLGQGHPYEQYF. The DNA of the CDR3 is TGCGCCAGCAGCCTGGGACAGGGTCACCCCTACGAGCAGTACTTC.

The V and J genes are TRBV6-4 and TRBJ2-5; D remains ambiguous. The CDR3 runs to 11 residues. Looked up from germline, CDR1 is MRHNA and CDR2 is SNTAGT. The germline V and J ends were trimmed by 7 bases and 0 bases, with 3 bases remaining between them. The CDR3 loop is CASTHQETQYF. As DNA, the CDR3 is TGTGCCAGCACACACCAAGAGACCCAGTACTTC.

This clone was seen a single time. The V call is TRBV2, the J call TRBJ2-2; D not resolved. Germline CDR1 reads SNHLY; CDR2 reads FYNNEI. This CDR3 region has 14 residues. The V gene lost 4 bases and the J gene lost 2 bases, with 8 bases spanning the gap. The CDR3 spells CASSGVGNTGELFF. In DNA form, the CDR3 reads TGTGCCAGCAGTGGGGTCGGAAACACCGGGGAGCTGTTTTTT.

The gene calls are TRBV4-2 and TRBJ2-3; weak D call: TRBD1 (6 bases). Germline values: CDR1 LGHNA, CDR2 YNFKEQ. Trimming removed 0 bases from V and 5 bases from J, with 12 bases in between. The length of the CDR3 is 15 residues. The CDR3 spells CASSQDPGEGDTQYF. The CDR3 region has the DNA TGTGCCAGCAGCCAAGACCCAGGGGAAGGAGATACGCAGTATTTT.

The chain has TRBV10-1 and TRBJ2-1, with D uncertain. The CDR3 contains 9 residues. Germline-derived CDR1 and CDR2 are WNHNN and SYGVQD (reference sequence). The V end was cut by 7 bases, the J end by 10 bases, with 5 bases between. As DNA, the CDR3 is TGCGCCAGCACCTCAGAGCAGTTCTTC. Protein product: CASTSEQFF.

On this clone itself: The same CDR3 can be traced to other DNA sequences in this sample. This rearrangement joins TRBV15 to TRBJ2-7; 10 positions agree with TRBD1. The CDR3 has 15 amino acids. Germline assignment: CDR1 LNHNV and CDR2 YYDKDF (reference sequence). The V and J ends lost 0 bases and 7 bases, in that order; junction bases with no gene match: 6. The chain's CDR3 is CATSRDLGTGVEQYF. The CDR3 DNA reads as TGTGCCACCAGCAGAGATCTGGGGACAGGGGTGGAGCAGTACTTC.

The rearrangement uses TRBV4-1 and TRBJ1-3; D uncertain. Trimming pared 4 bases from V and 4 bases from J, leaving 8 bases between. This CDR3 contains 13 residues. The germline CDR1 and CDR2 sequences are MGHRA and YSYEKL. The CDR3 is CASSLVRGNTIYF. The DNA of the CDR3 is TGCGCCAGCAGCCTCGTCAGGGGAAACACCATATATTTT.

The chain uses TRBV7-9 and TRBJ2-1; a weak D match, TRBD2 (5 bases). The CDR3 has 13 residues. V was cut by 3 bases and J by 7 bases, with 10 bases left in between. The germline V gene has CDR1 SEHNR and CDR2 FQNEAQ (reference sequence). CDR3 sequence reads: CASSFTEANEQFF. The CDR3 DNA follows: TGTGCCAGCAGCTTTACGGAGGCAAATGAGCAGTTCTTC.

The chain joins TRBV6-5 to TRBJ2-7; D is possibly TRBD2 (6 bases). Trimming cost V 8 bases and J 2 bases, with 16 bases left between them. The germline V gene has CDR1 MNHEY and CDR2 SVGAGI. CDR3 size: 14 residues. The CDR3 sequence is CASGISGEAYEQYF. The CDR3 nucleotides read TGTGCCAGCGGAATCTCTGGGGAGGCCTACGAGCAGTACTTC.

The chain recombines TRBV4-1 with TRBJ2-5; 7 bases align to TRBD2. The germline gives CDR1 MGHRA, CDR2 YSYEKL. The CDR3 spans 15 residues. V lost 3 bases, J lost 2 bases, and 6 bases stayed unmatched. The DNA for the CDR3 is TGCGCCAGCAGCCATCGGCGGGGGTCACAAGAGACCCAGTACTTC. Its translation: CASSHRRGSQETQYF.